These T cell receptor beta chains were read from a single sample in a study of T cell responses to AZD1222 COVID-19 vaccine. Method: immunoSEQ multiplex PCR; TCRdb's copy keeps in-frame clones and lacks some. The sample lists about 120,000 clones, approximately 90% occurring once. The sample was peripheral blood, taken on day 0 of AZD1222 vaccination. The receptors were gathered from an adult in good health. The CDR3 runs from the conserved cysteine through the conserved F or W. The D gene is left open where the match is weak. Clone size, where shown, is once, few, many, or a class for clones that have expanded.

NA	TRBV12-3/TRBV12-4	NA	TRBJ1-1	CASSPTLNTEAFF	TGTGCCAGCAGCCCGACACTGAACACTGAAGCTTTCTTT
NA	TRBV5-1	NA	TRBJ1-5	CASSFGVGDQPQHF	TGCGCCAGCAGCTTTGGCGTCGGGGACCAGCCCCAGCATTTT
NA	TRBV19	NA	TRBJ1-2	CASRYELGYYGYTF	TGTGCCAGTCGGTACGAGTTAGGATACTATGGCTACACCTTC
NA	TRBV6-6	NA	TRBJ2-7	CASSDGAYYEQYF	TGTGCCAGCAGTGACGGGGCTTATTACGAGCAGTACTTC
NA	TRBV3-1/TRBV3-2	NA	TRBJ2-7	CASSQGAREQYF	TGTGCCAGCAGCCAGGGGGCACGGGAGCAGTACTTC
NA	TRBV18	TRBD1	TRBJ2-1	CASSPLLAETGLDEQFF	TGTGCCAGCTCACCACTTCTTGCTGAGACAGGGCTTGATGAGCAGTTCTTC
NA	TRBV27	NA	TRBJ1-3	CASSSSSGNTIYF	TGTGCCAGCAGTTCCTCGTCCGGAAACACCATATATTTT
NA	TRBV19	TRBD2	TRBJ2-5	CASSIGFPSGRSWETQYF	TGTGCCAGTAGTATCGGATTCCCTAGCGGGAGGTCATGGGAGACCCAGTACTTC
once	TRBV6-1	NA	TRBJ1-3	CASIEWGLVGNTIYF	TGTGCCAGCATTGAATGGGGGTTGGTTGGAAACACCATATATTTT
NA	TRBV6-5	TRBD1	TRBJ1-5	CASSTGQGRNQPQHF	TGTGCCAGCAGTACCGGACAGGGCCGCAATCAGCCCCAGCATTTT
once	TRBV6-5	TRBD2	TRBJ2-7	CALSRAGGIEQYF	TGTGCCCTCTCGCGAGCGGGGGGGATCGAGCAGTACTTC
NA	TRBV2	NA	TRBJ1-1	CASSEGRGDTEAFF	TGTGCCAGCAGTGAAGGCCGGGGCGACACTGAAGCTTTCTTT
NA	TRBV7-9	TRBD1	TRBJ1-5	CASSLANRGFNQPQHF	TGTGCCAGCAGCTTAGCCAACAGGGGTTTCAATCAGCCCCAGCATTTT
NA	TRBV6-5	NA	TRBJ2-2	CASSHNEGIGELFF	TGTGCCAGCAGTCACAACGAGGGTATCGGGGAGCTGTTTTTT
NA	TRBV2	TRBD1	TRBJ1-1	CASSVGGQGHLNTEAFF	TGTGCCAGCAGTGTGGGGGGACAGGGACATCTGAACACTGAAGCTTTCTTT
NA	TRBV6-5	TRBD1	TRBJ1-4	CASSYGRDSFNEKLFF	TGTGCCAGCAGTTATGGTCGGGACAGCTTTAATGAAAAACTGTTTTTT
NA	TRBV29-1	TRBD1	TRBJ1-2	CSVDEDRASGYTF	TGCAGCGTTGATGAGGACAGGGCGTCCGGCTACACCTTC
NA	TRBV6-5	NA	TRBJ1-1	CASSAGTMNTEAFF	TGTGCCAGCAGCGCCGGGACAATGAACACTGAAGCTTTCTTT
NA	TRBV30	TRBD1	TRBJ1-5	CAWSARDRGIGGNQPQHF	TGTGCCTGGAGTGCCCGGGACAGGGGTATCGGCGGCAATCAGCCCCAGCATTTT
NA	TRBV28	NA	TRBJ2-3	CASLASTDTQYF	TGTGCCAGCCTGGCTTCCACAGATACGCAGTATTTT
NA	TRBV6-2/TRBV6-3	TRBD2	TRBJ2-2	CASSTAGGEGELFF	TGTGCCAGCAGTACAGCGGGGGGCGAAGGGGAGCTGTTTTTT
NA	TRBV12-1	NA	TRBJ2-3	CASSPYERGALYADTQYF	TGTGCCAGCAGCCCCTACGAACGTGGGGCACTTTACGCAGATACGCAGTATTTT
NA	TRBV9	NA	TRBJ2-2	CASSAASGTSFPTGELFF	TGTGCCAGCAGCGCCGCCTCCGGGACTTCTTTTCCCACCGGGGAGCTGTTTTTT
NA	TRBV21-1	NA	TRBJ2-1	CASSKRDRGLKTYNEQFF	TGTGCCAGCAGCAAGAGGGACAGGGGCCTAAAAACCTACAATGAGCAGTTCTTC
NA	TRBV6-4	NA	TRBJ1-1	CASSEASNTEAFF	TGTGCCAGCAGTGAAGCATCTAACACTGAAGCTTTCTTT
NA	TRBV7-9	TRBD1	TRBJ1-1	CASSPVLTGEKTEAFF	TGTGCTAGCAGCCCCGTTTTGACAGGGGAGAAGACTGAAGCTTTCTTT
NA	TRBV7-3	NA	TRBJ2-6	CASSSTNSGANVLTF	TGTGCCAGCAGCTCGACCAACTCTGGGGCCAACGTCCTGACTTTC
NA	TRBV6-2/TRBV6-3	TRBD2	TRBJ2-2	CASSPVPGLAGIPGELFF	TGTGCCAGCAGTCCCGTCCCGGGACTAGCGGGAATACCCGGGGAGCTGTTTTTT
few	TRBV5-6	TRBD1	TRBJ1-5	CASSTTGTGDFRGPQHF	TGTGCCAGCAGCACTACCGGGACAGGCGACTTTCGGGGGCCCCAGCATTTT
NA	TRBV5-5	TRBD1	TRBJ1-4	CASSRRQGPGEKLFF	TGTGCCAGCAGCCGCAGACAGGGGCCTGGTGAAAAACTGTTTTTT
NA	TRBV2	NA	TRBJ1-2	CASSEGGRPARGYTF	TGTGCCAGCAGTGAAGGGGGGCGGCCCGCGAGGGGCTACACCTTC
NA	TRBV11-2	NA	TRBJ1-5	CASSSEDQPQHF	TGTGCCAGCAGCTCAGAAGATCAGCCCCAGCATTTT
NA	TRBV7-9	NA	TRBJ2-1	CASSLAEPGDEQFF	TGTGCCAGCAGCTTAGCGGAGCCTGGGGATGAGCAGTTCTTC
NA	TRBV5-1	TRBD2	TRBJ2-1	CASRDSGNYNEQFF	TGCGCCAGCAGGGATAGCGGGAACTACAATGAGCAGTTCTTC
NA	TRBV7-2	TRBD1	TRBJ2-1	CASSVGQSNEQFF	TGTGCCAGCAGCGTGGGACAGTCCAATGAGCAGTTCTTC
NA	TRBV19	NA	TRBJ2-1	CASSIIASSYNEQFF	TGTGCCAGTAGTATAATAGCGTCCTCCTACAATGAGCAGTTCTTC
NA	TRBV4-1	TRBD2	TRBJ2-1	CASSPAGLAGGMGLNEQFF	TGCGCCAGCAGCCCCGCCGGGCTAGCGGGAGGGATGGGGCTCAATGAGCAGTTCTTC
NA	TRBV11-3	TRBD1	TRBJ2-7	CASSLGAGGAYEQYF	TGTGCCAGCAGCTTAGGGGCAGGGGGCGCGTACGAGCAGTACTTC
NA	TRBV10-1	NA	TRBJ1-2	CASSRTAFTGYTF	TGCGCCAGCAGTAGGACAGCGTTTACGGGCTACACCTTC
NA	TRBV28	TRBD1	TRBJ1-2	CASSLQGANYGYTF	TGTGCCAGCAGTTTGCAGGGGGCGAACTATGGCTACACCTTC
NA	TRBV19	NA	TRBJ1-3	CASSPRTGRGTVPRNSGNTIYF	TGTGCCAGTAGTCCCAGGACGGGACGAGGGACGGTCCCTCGAAACTCTGGAAACACCATATATTTT
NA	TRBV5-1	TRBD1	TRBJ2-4	CASSLTQGASQYF	TGCGCCAGCAGCTTGACACAGGGGGCGAGTCAGTACTTC
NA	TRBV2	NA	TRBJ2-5	CASSKGEAQETQYF	TGTGCCAGCAGTAAAGGCGAGGCCCAAGAGACCCAGTACTTC
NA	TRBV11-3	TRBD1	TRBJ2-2	CASSLDQGASLTGELFF	TGTGCCAGCAGCTTAGATCAGGGGGCGTCCCTAACCGGGGAGCTGTTTTTT
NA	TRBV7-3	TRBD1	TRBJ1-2	CASSEGQGYGYTF	TGTGCCAGCAGCGAGGGACAGGGCTATGGCTACACCTTC
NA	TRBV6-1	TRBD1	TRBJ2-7	CASSEAGSAYRGYF	TGTGCCAGCAGTGAAGCGGGTAGCGCGTACAGGGGGTACTTC
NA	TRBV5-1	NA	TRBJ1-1	CASSLVPLGGTNTEAFF	TGCGCCAGCAGCTTGGTCCCCCTCGGGGGTACGAACACTGAAGCTTTCTTT
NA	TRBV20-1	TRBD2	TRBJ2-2	CSASSGGDTGELFF	TGCAGTGCTAGTAGTGGGGGGGACACCGGGGAGCTGTTTTTT
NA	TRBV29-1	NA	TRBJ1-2	CSVVDSHNYGYTF	TGCAGCGTTGTGGACAGCCATAACTATGGCTACACCTTC
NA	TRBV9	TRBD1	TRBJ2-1	CASSLRGQAADNEQFF	TGTGCCAGCAGCCTAAGGGGGCAGGCGGCGGACAATGAGCAGTTCTTC
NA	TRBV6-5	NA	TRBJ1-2	CASSYRIFNYGYTF	TGTGCCAGCAGTTACAGGATTTTTAACTATGGCTACACCTTC
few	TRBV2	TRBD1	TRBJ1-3	CASSRSGTGISGNTIYF	TGTGCCAGCAGCCGCTCTGGGACAGGAATCTCTGGAAACACCATATATTTT
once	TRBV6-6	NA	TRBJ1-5	CATQGGNQPQHF	TGTGCCACCCAAGGAGGGAATCAGCCCCAGCATTTT
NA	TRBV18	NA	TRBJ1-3	CASSPPGVDGNTIYF	TGTGCCAGCTCACCACCAGGGGTGGACGGAAACACCATATATTTT
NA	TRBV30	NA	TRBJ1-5	CAWSVRDFQPQHF	TGTGCCTGGAGTGTTAGGGATTTCCAGCCCCAGCATTTT
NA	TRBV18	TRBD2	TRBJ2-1	CASSPPGGGSSGDEQFF	TGTGCCAGCTCACCGCCGGGCGGGGGGTCTTCAGGGGATGAGCAGTTCTTC
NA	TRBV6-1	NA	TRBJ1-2	CASSYGANYGYTF	TGTGCCAGCAGTTATGGGGCTAACTATGGCTACACCTTC